The 22 T cell receptor beta chains below were found in one sample sequenced in a study of cytomegalovirus exposure and HLA in healthy donors. PCR used 60 Vbeta primers and 13 Jbeta primers. The protocol was immunoSEQ multiplex PCR, while the TCRdb copy is restricted to in-frame clones and leaves out a portion. The sample records about 140,000 clones, approximately 70% being singletons. Sequencing was done on a sample of PBMCs. All receptors derive from a woman in her twenties or thirties in good health and CMV-seronegative.

The rearrangement uses TRBV27 and TRBJ1-3; no definite D call. The germline gives CDR1 MNHEY, CDR2 SMNVEV (reference sequence). V dropped 8 bases and J dropped 0 bases, with 8 bases sitting between them. The CDR3 is 13 residues long. The CDR3 region is CASSVDSGNTIYF. The CDR3 DNA reads TGTGCCAGCTCGGTAGACTCTGGAAACACCATATATTTT.

CDR3: CASSLGLAGASTDTQYF. The CDR3 nucleotides read TGTGCCAGCAGCCTCGGACTAGCGGGAGCCTCCACAGATACGCAGTATTTT. This chain links TRBV9 with TRBJ2-3; 13 nucleotides line up with TRBD2. V lost 4 bases, J lost 2 bases, and 7 bases stayed unmatched. This CDR3 spans 17 amino acids. Germline loops: CDR1 SGDLS, CDR2 YYNGEE.

In its sample, this clone was seen a few times. The CDR3 nucleotides are TGCGCCAGCAGCTTGGTTGCGGGGGGCTACAATGAGCAGTTCTTC. Residues: CASSLVAGGYNEQFF. The chain links TRBV5-1 to TRBJ2-1, with TRBD2 matching 8 bases. The germline V gene has CDR1 SGHRS and CDR2 YFSETQ. Trimming cost V 0 bases and J 3 bases; bases outside gene matches: 2. CDR3 size: 15 residues.

V is TRBV13 and J is TRBJ2-3; the match to TRBD2 covers 10 bases. The ends lost 4 bases at V and 0 bases at J; junction bases unmatched: 4. From germline, CDR1 is PRHDT and CDR2 FYEKMQ (reference sequence). This CDR3 is 16 amino acids long. This chain's CDR3 is CASSSASGGSTDTQYF. In DNA form, the CDR3 reads TGTGCCAGCAGCTCCGCTAGCGGGGGCAGCACAGATACGCAGTATTTT.

This clone showed up just a few times. The rearrangement links TRBV6-5 to TRBJ2-5; 11 positions agree with TRBD2. The V gene's germline CDR1 is MNHEY and CDR2 SVGAGI. The ends lost 9 bases at V and 5 bases at J; junction bases unmatched: 8. The CDR3 is 14 residues long. The CDR3 sequence is CASKLAGGQETQYF. The CDR3 region has the DNA TGTGCCAGTAAGCTAGCGGGGGGTCAGGAGACCCAGTACTTC.

The chain recombines TRBV2 with TRBJ2-3; D unclear. V gave up 3 bases and J gave up 8 bases, with 15 bases separating them. This CDR3 is 14 amino acids long. The germline gives CDR1 SNHLY, CDR2 FYNNEI. CDR3 DNA sequence: TGTGCCAGCAGTGATCCCGCCGCACTCGGTACGCAGTATTTT. Amino acids: CASSDPAALGTQYF.

The chain couples TRBV5-1 to TRBJ2-1, with D possibly TRBD1 on 6 matching bases. V lost 2 bases, J lost 3 bases, and 12 bases lay in between. CDR1 is SGHRS, CDR2 YFSETQ, per germline. CDR3 size: 15 residues. The CDR3, as DNA: TGCGCCAGCAGCTTTGAGGGACAAGACTACAATGAGCAGTTCTTC. As protein: CASSFEGQDYNEQFF.

This clone has a handful of counts. The V and J genes are TRBV6-7 and TRBJ1-2, with 9 positions matching TRBD1. TRBV6-7 has ORF status, its function being uncertain. There are 21 residues in the CDR3. J was trimmed by 2 bases and V by 7 bases; bases with no gene match: 26. CDR3 bases: TGTGCCAGCACCACCGCGCCCTTAGGGGGGGACACCGGGACAGGGAACTATGGCTACACCTTC. Translation: CASTTAPLGGDTGTGNYGYTF.

The sample holds a few counts of this clone. The V call is TRBV2, the J call TRBJ2-5, with 13 bases identical to TRBD2. Germline trimming cut 4 bases from V and 5 bases from J; bases unmatched to any gene: 7. The CDR3 sequence is 16 residues long. CDR1 and CDR2 (germline): SNHLY, FYNNEI. DNA of the CDR3: TGTGCCAGCAGTGGAGGGACTAGCGGGGATGGGGAGACCCAGTACTTC. This gives the protein CASSGGTSGDGETQYF.

The chain carries TRBV19 and TRBJ2-3; 8 positions match TRBD1. The CDR3 is 17 amino acids. With 6 bases clipped from V and 4 bases from J, the junction kept 15 bases outside the gene matches. CDR1 is LNHDA and CDR2 is SQIVND in the germline V gene (reference sequence). CDR3 DNA sequence: TGTGCCAGTAGCCCCCAACTTCTGACAGGGGCCCCAGATACGCAGTATTTT. Translation: CASSPQLLTGAPDTQYF.

The DNA of the CDR3 is TGTGCCAGCAGCTTCCCTACCGGGACAGAGAACACCGGGGAGCTGTTTTTT. Translated, it gives CASSFPTGTENTGELFF. The chain uses TRBV7-9 and TRBJ2-2; 7 bases match TRBD1. The CDR3 consists of 17 residues. CDR1 SEHNR and CDR2 FQNEAQ come from the germline V gene (reference sequence). V gave up 3 bases and J gave up 1 base; unmatched junction bases: 8.

The chain employs TRBV6-1 and TRBJ2-1; 7 nucleotides match TRBD1. Germline lookup yields CDR1 MNHNS and CDR2 SASEGT. The ends lost 6 bases at V and 3 bases at J; junction bases unmatched: 5. The CDR3 consists of 14 residues. The CDR3 coding sequence is TGTGCCAGCAGGACAGGGAAAGGCTACAATGAGCAGTTCTTC. It encodes CASRTGKGYNEQFF.

The chain recombines TRBV5-1 with TRBJ2-1; TRBD2 might be the D (6 bases). The CDR3 has 16 amino acids. V shed 3 bases and J shed 10 bases, with 23 bases lying between them. The V gene's germline CDR1 is SGHRS and CDR2 YFSETQ. In nucleotides, the CDR3 is TGCGCCAGCAGCTCCGGGACTGCGACTTGGGATATGGAGCAGTTCTTC. Translated: CASSSGTATWDMEQFF.

This sequence joins TRBV5-1 and TRBJ2-3, with a weak D call TRBD2 (7 bases). V was trimmed by 3 bases and J by 3 bases, leaving 14 bases between them. Per germline, CDR1 SGHRS and CDR2 YFSETQ. This CDR3 comprises 15 residues. CDR3 bases: TGCGCCAGCAGCTGGGGGGGGCAGGGGACAGATACGCAGTATTTT. The encoded protein is CASSWGGQGTDTQYF.

The rearrangement joins TRBV18 to TRBJ2-5; D remains ambiguous. From germline, CDR1 is KGHSH and CDR2 LQKENI. The CDR3 has 12 amino acids. V lost 5 bases and J lost 2, with 6 bases in between. The CDR3 coding sequence is TGTGCCAGCTCATATTCTCAAGAGACCCAGTACTTC. It yields the protein CASSYSQETQYF.

The chain combines TRBV21-1 with TRBJ1-4; TRBD1, the D gene given by the table, was not confirmed from the DNA. TRBV21-1 is designated a pseudogene. The CDR3 contains 15 residues. The CDR3 is CASGTGRENNEKLFF. CDR3 DNA sequence: TGTGCCAGCGGGACAGGGCGGGAGAACAATGAAAAACTGTTTTTT.

As for this clone: Sequence at one end of the junction differs from germline and may be a read error. The chain has TRBV7-7 and TRBJ2-5; 7 nucleotides align to TRBD1. The CDR3 loop spans 14 amino acids. Germline CDR1 and CDR2: SSHAT and FNYEAQ (reference sequence). CDR3: CASSRKGQKETQYF. CDR3 nucleotides: TGTGCTAGCAGTCGGAAGGGACAGAAAGAGACCCAGTACTTC.

This clone has just one count. The genes are TRBV2 and TRBJ1-2, with 7 bases identical to TRBD1. The CDR3 is made up of 13 amino acids. Germline V lookup: CDR1 SNHLY, CDR2 FYNNEI. The V gene end was trimmed by 6 bases and the J gene end by 8 bases; junction bases not matched to a gene: 9. CDR3 sequence reads: CASRITGDIGYTF. In DNA form, the CDR3 reads TGTGCCAGCAGAATAACAGGGGATATCGGCTACACCTTC.

This chain uses TRBV7-3 with TRBJ2-1; 7 bases agree with TRBD1. This CDR3 contains 13 residues. With V trimmed by 1 base and J by 9 bases, 3 bases remained unmatched. Germline values: CDR1 SGHTA, CDR2 FQGTGA. In DNA form, the CDR3 reads TGTGCCAGCAGCTTAAAGGGACAGCCTGAGCAGTTCTTC. As protein: CASSLKGQPEQFF.

This clone appeared once. The gene calls are TRBV27 and TRBJ2-1; weak D call: TRBD1 (6 bases). Per the germline V gene, CDR1 is MNHEY and CDR2 is SMNVEV (reference sequence). This CDR3 has 16 amino acids. Trimming removed 5 bases from V and 4 bases from J, with 18 bases in between. The CDR3, as DNA: TGTGCCAGCAGTAGCCAGGGGCCTAAAAATTACAATGAGCAGTTCTTC. Its translation is CASSSQGPKNYNEQFF.

This clone was counted only a few times. The chain employs TRBV7-9 and TRBJ2-1, with TRBD2 identical over 8 bases. The trim removed 5 bases at V and 4 bases at J, leaving 10 bases unmatched. The CDR3 is 16 residues long. The germline V gene encodes CDR1 SEHNR and CDR2 FQNEAQ (reference sequence). DNA for the CDR3: TGTGCCAGCAGCCCCTTTGGAGGGACTAGATACAATGAGCAGTTCTTC. Translation: CASSPFGGTRYNEQFF.

The chain combines TRBV2 with TRBJ2-2; 9 bases are a match to TRBD2. The germline V gene encodes CDR1 SNHLY and CDR2 FYNNEI. The length of the CDR3 is 16 residues. V lost 3 bases, J lost 3 bases, and 5 bases stayed unmatched. The CDR3 bases are TGTGCCAGCAGTGATCAGGGCGGGAGGGACACCGGGGAGCTGTTTTTT. Protein: CASSDQGGRDTGELFF.